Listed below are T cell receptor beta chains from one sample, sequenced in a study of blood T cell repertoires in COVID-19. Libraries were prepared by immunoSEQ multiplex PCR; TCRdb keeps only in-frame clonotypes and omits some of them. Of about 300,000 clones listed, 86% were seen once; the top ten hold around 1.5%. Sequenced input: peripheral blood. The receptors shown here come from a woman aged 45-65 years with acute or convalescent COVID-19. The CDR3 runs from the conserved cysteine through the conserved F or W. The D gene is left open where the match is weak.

CDR3: CASSSTENTEAFF
V: TRBV6-5
length: 13
J: TRBJ1-1
D: -

CDR3: CASSARTSSYEQYF
V: TRBV5-6
length: 14
J: TRBJ2-7
D: TRBD2

CDR3: CASSFSLSGELFF
V: TRBV7-9
length: 13
J: TRBJ2-2
D: -

CDR3: CASSLGAGYGQPQHF
V: TRBV5-8
length: 15
J: TRBJ1-5
D: -

CDR3: CASSSSYNSPLHF
V: TRBV27
length: 13
J: TRBJ1-6
D: -

CDR3: CASSPGDRGMDTQYF
V: TRBV28
length: 15
J: TRBJ2-3
D: TRBD1

CDR3: CASSLDPLSSYNEQFF
V: TRBV5-1
length: 16
J: TRBJ2-1
D: -

CDR3: CASSSPTGGYNSPLHF
V: TRBV27
length: 16
J: TRBJ1-6
D: TRBD1

CDR3: CASSYSVYTEAFF
V: TRBV6-5
length: 13
J: TRBJ1-1
D: -

CDR3: CASSLTGGEEQFF
V: TRBV7-3
length: 13
J: TRBJ2-1
D: TRBD2

CDR3: CASYQRGYEQYF
V: TRBV28
length: 12
J: TRBJ2-7
D: -

CDR3: CASSPGRGSSYNEQFF
V: TRBV4-2
length: 16
J: TRBJ2-1
D: TRBD1

CDR3: CASSETGTGNYEQYF
V: TRBV6-1
length: 15
J: TRBJ2-7
D: TRBD1

CDR3: CASVRLHTGELFF
V: TRBV28
length: 13
J: TRBJ2-2
D: -

CDR3: CATKPGLSTEAFF
V: TRBV15
length: 13
J: TRBJ1-1
D: -

CDR3: CASSQGLATYEQYF
V: TRBV4-1
length: 14
J: TRBJ2-7
D: TRBD2

CDR3: CASSLAPQGRLDTQYF
V: TRBV5-1
length: 16
J: TRBJ2-3
D: -

CDR3: CASGRLSYNEQFF
V: TRBV19
length: 13
J: TRBJ2-1
D: TRBD2

CDR3: CASRKGLTGDNEQFF
V: TRBV6-5
length: 15
J: TRBJ2-1
D: -

CDR3: CASSVLAGDLEQYF
V: TRBV28
length: 14
J: TRBJ2-7
D: TRBD2

CDR3: CASSLPRGVAVQETQYF
V: TRBV7-2
length: 17
J: TRBJ2-5
D: -

CDR3: CSVRQGEKLFF
V: TRBV29-1
length: 11
J: TRBJ1-4
D: -

CDR3: CASSQGGGRLYNEQFF
V: TRBV14
length: 16
J: TRBJ2-1
D: TRBD2

CDR3: CASSFAGGEQFF
V: TRBV5-4
length: 12
J: TRBJ2-1
D: TRBD2

CDR3: CASSASRENQPQHF
V: TRBV19
length: 14
J: TRBJ1-5
D: -

CDR3: CASSSQTSGGPYEQYF
V: TRBV28
length: 16
J: TRBJ2-7
D: TRBD2

CDR3: CASSLAGGDEQYF
V: TRBV5-8
length: 13
J: TRBJ2-7
D: TRBD1

CDR3: CASSTPGQGANEQYF
V: TRBV19
length: 15
J: TRBJ2-7
D: TRBD1

CDR3: CASSDPRTSGSVDEQFF
V: TRBV19
length: 17
J: TRBJ2-1
D: TRBD2

CDR3: CAWKRGRLAEQFF
V: TRBV30
length: 13
J: TRBJ2-1
D: -

CDR3: CAFWDTGDYGYTF
V: TRBV6-5
length: 13
J: TRBJ1-2
D: -

CDR3: CARDSKVGTQYF
V: TRBV30
length: 12
J: TRBJ2-5
D: -

CDR3: CASSELVTRADEQYF
V: TRBV2
length: 15
J: TRBJ2-7
D: -

CDR3: CASSYSGNYGYTF
V: TRBV6-5
length: 13
J: TRBJ1-2
D: -

CDR3: CASSQATSGRLGTSTDTQYF
V: TRBV3-1/TRBV3-2
length: 20
J: TRBJ2-3
D: TRBD2

CDR3: CASSYSEREGSSYNEQFF
V: TRBV6-2/TRBV6-3
length: 18
J: TRBJ2-1
D: TRBD2

CDR3: CSVADGYTF
V: TRBV29-1
length: 9
J: TRBJ1-2
D: -

CDR3: CASSFIPYEQYF
V: TRBV12-3/TRBV12-4
length: 12
J: TRBJ2-7
D: -

CDR3: CAWKGQYRPNEKLFF
V: TRBV30
length: 15
J: TRBJ1-4
D: -

CDR3: CASSTGGPNTEAFF
V: TRBV6-5
length: 14
J: TRBJ1-1
D: TRBD1

CDR3: CASSFSGEETQYF
V: TRBV12-3/TRBV12-4
length: 13
J: TRBJ2-5
D: -

CDR3: CSVGRGLSYNEQFF
V: TRBV29-1
length: 14
J: TRBJ2-1
D: -

CDR3: CASSLGQGAYEQYF
V: TRBV5-5
length: 14
J: TRBJ2-7
D: TRBD1

CDR3: CAISVQDNYGYTF
V: TRBV10-3
length: 13
J: TRBJ1-2
D: -

CDR3: CASSPTGAKNTEAFF
V: TRBV13
length: 15
J: TRBJ1-1
D: TRBD1

CDR3: CASSLSPGVATNEKLFF
V: TRBV5-5
length: 17
J: TRBJ1-4
D: -

CDR3: CASSPGQIGQPQHF
V: TRBV11-2
length: 14
J: TRBJ1-5
D: TRBD1

CDR3: CASLGRGTDTQYF
V: TRBV27
length: 13
J: TRBJ2-3
D: TRBD2

CDR3: CASSYSTFGDTEAFF
V: TRBV6-5
length: 15
J: TRBJ1-1
D: -

CDR3: CASSVGSTGTGNEQFF
V: TRBV9
length: 16
J: TRBJ2-1
D: -

CDR3: CASSWDFANTGELFF
V: TRBV7-2
length: 15
J: TRBJ2-2
D: -

CDR3: CASSLGWGGYQPQHF
V: TRBV7-6
length: 15
J: TRBJ1-5
D: -

CDR3: CASSFQGPYEQYF
V: TRBV12-3/TRBV12-4
length: 13
J: TRBJ2-7
D: -